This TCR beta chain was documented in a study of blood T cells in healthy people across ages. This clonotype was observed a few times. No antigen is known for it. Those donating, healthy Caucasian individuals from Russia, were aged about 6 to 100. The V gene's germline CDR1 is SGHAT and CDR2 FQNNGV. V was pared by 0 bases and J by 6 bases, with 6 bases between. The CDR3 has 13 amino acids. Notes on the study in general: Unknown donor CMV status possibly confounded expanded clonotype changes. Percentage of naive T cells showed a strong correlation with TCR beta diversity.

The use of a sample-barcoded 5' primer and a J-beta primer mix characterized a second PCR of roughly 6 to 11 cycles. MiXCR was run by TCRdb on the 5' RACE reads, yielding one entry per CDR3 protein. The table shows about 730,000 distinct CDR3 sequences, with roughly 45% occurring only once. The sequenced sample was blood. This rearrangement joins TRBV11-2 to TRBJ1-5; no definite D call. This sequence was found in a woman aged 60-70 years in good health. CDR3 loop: CASSLDRVQPQHF. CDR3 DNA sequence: TGTGCCAGCAGCTTAGATAGGGTTCAGCCCCAGCATTTT.